The 28 T cell receptor beta chains below all came from one sample that was sequenced in a study of blood T cell repertoires in COVID-19. TCRdb's table, derived via immunoSEQ multiplex PCR, lists solely in-frame clones and lacks some. The sample shows around 170,000 clones, around 89% of them seen only once. The source material was peripheral blood. These receptors were obtained from a man aged 18 to 30 who had recovered from COVID-19.

The genes are TRBV7-9 and TRBJ2-7; D unresolved. This CDR3 region has 12 residues. V lost 6 bases and J lost 5, with 11 bases in between. CDR1 is SEHNR, CDR2 FQNEAQ, per germline (reference sequence). In DNA, the CDR3 is TGTGCCAGCAGTCGCGAAAGCAACGAGCAGTACTTC. Translating gives CASSRESNEQYF.

This clone was picked up one time. V is TRBV29-1 and J is TRBJ2-1, with 9 bases fitting TRBD1. The CDR3 is 11 amino acids. Germline trimming cut 8 bases from V and 7 bases from J; bases unmatched to any gene: 3. In germline, CDR1 is SQVTM, CDR2 ANQGSEA. This CDR3 reads CSLTGGNEQFF. CDR3 nucleotides: TGCAGCTTGACAGGGGGGAATGAGCAGTTCTTC.

V and J are TRBV19 and TRBJ2-5; TRBD2 agrees at 7 bases. The CDR3 runs to 15 residues. With V trimmed by 3 bases and J by 4 bases, 8 bases remained unmatched. Germline CDR1 is LNHDA and CDR2 is SQIVND (reference sequence). CDR3 coding DNA: TGTGCCAGTAGTATTAATGGCGGGAGTAGAGAGACCCAGTACTTC. It yields the protein CASSINGGSRETQYF.

The V gene is TRBV6-5, the J gene TRBJ2-6; D remains ambiguous. The germline CDR1 and CDR2 sequences are MNHEY and SVGAGI. The CDR3 extends over 15 amino acids. Trimming took off 3 bases at V and 0 bases at J, with 6 bases between the two ends. This CDR3 reads CASSYFNSGANVLTF. The CDR3 DNA follows: TGTGCCAGCAGTTATTTTAACTCTGGGGCCAACGTCCTGACTTTC.

The rearrangement joins TRBV10-3 to TRBJ1-2; no clear D. The V gene lost 3 bases and the J gene lost 8 bases, with 19 bases spanning the gap. Germline V gives CDR1 ENHRY, CDR2 SYGVKD. This CDR3 is built from 15 residues. CDR3 in amino acids: CAISDPGSAVEGYTF. CDR3 DNA sequence: TGTGCCATCAGTGACCCCGGGTCAGCGGTCGAAGGCTACACCTTC.

The genes are TRBV3-1 (or the pseudogene TRBV3-2) and TRBJ2-2; D gene ambiguous. There are 14 residues in the CDR3. CDR1 is LGHDT, CDR2 YNNKEL, per germline (reference sequence). Trimming took 1 base from V and 6 from J, leaving 9 bases between them. For the CDR3, the DNA is TGTGCCAGCAGCCAAGCAATCGGGTCCGGGGAGCTGTTTTTT. As protein: CASSQAIGSGELFF.

The chain combines TRBV28 with TRBJ1-1, with D perhaps TRBD1 (5 bases). Germline lookup yields CDR1 MDHEN and CDR2 SYDVKM. V was cut by 7 bases and J by 5 bases, with 11 bases left in between. The CDR3 is 12 residues long. The CDR3 sequence: CASTQGRTEAFF. The CDR3 coding sequence is TGTGCCAGCACCCAGGGCCGGACTGAAGCTTTCTTT.

V gene TRBV7-8 combines with J gene TRBJ2-3; D is ambiguous. The CDR3 loop spans 13 amino acids. Germline CDR1 SGHVS, CDR2 FQNEAQ. The germline V and J ends were trimmed by 5 bases and 2 bases, with 8 bases remaining between them. As DNA, the CDR3 is TGTGCCAGCAGCCTGCGGAACACAGATACGCAGTATTTT. Translation: CASSLRNTDTQYF.

The chain joins TRBV3-1 (or the pseudogene TRBV3-2) to TRBJ2-5, with 10 bases fitting TRBD2. V lost 0 bases, J lost 4 bases, and 8 bases stayed unmatched. The CDR3 consists of 17 residues. Germline assignment: CDR1 LGHDT and CDR2 YNNKEL (reference sequence). The CDR3 nucleotides read TGTGCCAGCAGCCAAGAGCCAGCGGGAGGGCCAGGAGAGACCCAGTACTTC. Residues: CASSQEPAGGPGETQYF.

This clone showed up just a few times. V is TRBV5-1 and J is TRBJ2-2, with 7 bases identical to TRBD2. CDR3 length: 16 residues. V was pared by 3 bases and J by 3 bases, with 8 bases of the junction left unmatched. Germline V gene sequence: CDR1 SGHRS, CDR2 YFSETQ. For the CDR3, the DNA is TGCGCCAGCAGCTGGGATACAAGCGGGGACACCGGGGAGCTGTTTTTT. Translated, it gives CASSWDTSGDTGELFF.

This clone has more than one count but fewer than ten. The chain uses TRBV28 and TRBJ2-7, with D perhaps TRBD1 (6 bases). V shed 5 bases and J shed 2 bases, with 13 bases lying between them. CDR1 is MDHEN and CDR2 is SYDVKM in the germline V gene. This CDR3 comprises 14 residues. CDR3 loop: CASSLLGQPYEQYF. For the CDR3, the DNA is TGTGCCAGCAGTCTTCTCGGACAGCCCTACGAGCAGTACTTC.

The chain couples TRBV27 to TRBJ2-5, with 8 nucleotides matching TRBD1. Trimming at V came to 6 bases and at J to 5 bases, leaving 5 bases not matched to a gene. CDR3 length: 13 amino acids. Germline values: CDR1 MNHEY, CDR2 SMNVEV (reference sequence). DNA for the CDR3: TGTGCCAGCAGGAGGACAGGGATTGAGACCCAGTACTTC. It is translated as CASRRTGIETQYF.

The J gene is TRBJ1-4, the V gene TRBV6-1, with D perhaps TRBD1 (5 bases). The germline CDR1 and CDR2 sequences are MNHNS and SASEGT. The CDR3 is 15 amino acids. V lost 5 bases to trimming and J lost 3 bases, with 13 bases between them. CDR3 amino acids: CASSLLTGANEKLFF. CDR3 nucleotide sequence: TGTGCCAGCAGTTTACTAACGGGGGCTAATGAAAAACTGTTTTTT.

V usage is TRBV18 and J usage is TRBJ1-5; 8 bases align to TRBD1. Germline V lookup: CDR1 KGHSH, CDR2 LQKENI. CDR3 size: 15 residues. V trimming: 2 bases; J trimming: 10 bases; junction bases outside the gene matches: 10. The CDR3 bases are TGTGCCAGCTCACCAAGGCCGGGACAGGCCTCACCCCAGCATTTT. It translates to CASSPRPGQASPQHF.

The chain is built from TRBV6-6 and TRBJ2-5, with D perhaps TRBD1 (7 bases). The CDR3 is 13 amino acids. Germline V CDR1 and CDR2: MNHNY, SVGAGI (reference sequence). V dropped 10 bases and J dropped 5 bases, with 17 bases sitting between them. CDR3 protein: CATSVQGGETQYF. The DNA of the CDR3 is TGTGCCACCTCTGTCCAGGGGGGCGAGACCCAGTACTTC.

As for this clone: Other DNA sequences of this sample code for an identical CDR3. The V call is TRBV12-3 or TRBV12-4, the J call TRBJ2-1; the D is unclear. The CDR3 is made up of 11 amino acids. V gave up 5 bases and J gave up 6 bases, with 5 bases separating them. Written as DNA, the CDR3 is TGTGCCAGCAGTCGCGGCAATGAGCAGTTCTTC. Encoded protein: CASSRGNEQFF.

The CDR3: CASSSEGYGANVLTF. CDR3 DNA sequence: TGTGCCAGCAGTTCTGAGGGCTATGGGGCCAACGTCCTGACTTTC. The chain is built from TRBV6-6 and TRBJ2-6, with D possibly being TRBD2 (5 bases). Trimming pared 4 bases from V and 3 bases from J, leaving 10 bases between. Germline lookup yields CDR1 MNHNY and CDR2 SVGAGI (reference sequence). The CDR3 totals 15 residues.

This sequence joins TRBV11-2 and TRBJ2-7; TRBD2 matches at 7 bases. CDR1 SGHAT and CDR2 FQNNGV come from the germline V gene. J was trimmed by 7 bases and V by 5 bases; bases with no gene match: 17. The CDR3 runs 16 residues. The CDR3 DNA reads TGTGCCAGCAGCCATAACCCCGACTTGGGAGCGGGAGAGCAGTACTTC. Translation gives CASSHNPDLGAGEQYF.

The chain employs TRBV5-1 and TRBJ2-3; 9 bases are a match to TRBD1. The V and J ends lost 6 bases and 1 base, in that order; junction bases with no gene match: 3. The germline gives CDR1 SGHRS, CDR2 YFSETQ. CDR3 size: 14 residues. The CDR3 is CASIRDRGTDTQYF. The CDR3 nucleotides are TGCGCCAGCATCCGGGACAGGGGCACAGATACGCAGTATTTT. The full variable domain, rest sourced from reference TRBV5-1 and TRBJ2-3, is KAGVTQTPRYLIKTRGQQVTLSCSPISGHRSVSWYQQTPGQGLQFLFEYFSETQRNKGNFPGRFSGRQFSNSRSEMNVSTLELGDSALYLCASIRDRGTDTQYFGPGTRLTVL.

The genes are TRBV7-8 and TRBJ1-3; D unresolved. Germline V gene data show CDR1 as SGHVS and CDR2 as FQNEAQ. CDR3 length: 12 amino acids. Trimming cost V 3 bases and J 4 bases, with 4 bases left between them. CDR3 nucleotides: TGTGCCAGCAGCTTGGAGGGAAACACCATATATTTT. It codes for CASSLEGNTIYF. The complete variable domain, with remaining parts taken from reference TRBV7-8 and TRBJ1-3, reads GAGVSQSPRYKVAKRGQDVALRCDPISGHVSLFWYQQALGQGPEFLTYFQNEAQLDKSGLPSDRFFAERPEGSVSTLKIQRTQQEDSAVYLCASSLEGNTIYFGEGSWLTVV.

This clone has only one observation. The chain employs TRBV28 and TRBJ2-7; 7 positions match TRBD2. CDR1 is MDHEN and CDR2 is SYDVKM in the germline V gene. CDR3 length: 14 amino acids. V lost 3 bases, J lost 6 bases, and 8 bases stayed unmatched. The CDR3 DNA sequence: TGTGCCAGCAGTTTCTCTCAGGGAGGGCGCGAGCAGTACTTC. Protein sequence: CASSFSQGGREQYF.

The chain uses TRBV7-9 and TRBJ1-6, with D possibly being TRBD1 (5 bases). Trimming took 3 bases from V and 7 from J, leaving 13 bases between them. The length of the CDR3 is 15 residues. Germline CDR1 reads SEHNR; CDR2 reads FQNEAQ (reference sequence). The CDR3 DNA is TGTGCCAGCAGCTTCCAGGACACGGCGAATTCACCCCTCCACTTT. Protein product: CASSFQDTANSPLHF.

The chain is built from TRBV7-9 and TRBJ1-5; D is unclear. V was cut by 3 bases and J by 3 bases, with 9 bases left in between. The CDR3 has 14 amino acids. Germline V gene lookup returns CDR1 SEHNR and CDR2 FQNEAQ (reference sequence). The CDR3 nucleotides read TGTGCCAGCAGCTTCGCGGGGAACAATCAGCCCCAGCATTTT. Protein product: CASSFAGNNQPQHF.

In this sample, this clone turned up a few times. J is TRBJ2-3 and V is TRBV5-4; 11 nucleotides match TRBD1. CDR3 length equals 14 residues. Trimming at V came to 5 bases and at J to 6 bases, leaving 5 bases not matched to a gene. Looked up from germline, CDR1 is SGHNT and CDR2 is YYREEE (reference sequence). Here the CDR3 DNA reads TGTGCCAGCAGATTCGGACAGGGGGCTGATACGCAGTATTTT. It is translated as CASRFGQGADTQYF.

This chain connects TRBV23-1 to TRBJ2-3; the match to TRBD2 covers 8 bases. TRBV23-1 is an open reading frame whose function is uncertain. V gave up 4 bases and J gave up 1 base; unmatched junction bases: 7. This CDR3 has 16 residues. This CDR3 reads CASSPPPGRGTDTQYF. In DNA, the CDR3 is TGCGCCAGCAGTCCCCCTCCCGGGAGGGGCACAGATACGCAGTATTTT.

This clone was seen a handful of times. This chain joins TRBV19 and TRBJ1-1, with 8 positions matching TRBD1. The CDR3 length is 14 residues. Germline V lookup: CDR1 LNHDA, CDR2 SQIVND (reference sequence). With 2 bases clipped from V and 5 bases from J, the junction kept 4 bases outside the gene matches. CDR3 in amino acids: CASSIQGAQTEAFF. Written as DNA, the CDR3 is TGTGCCAGTAGTATACAGGGGGCGCAAACTGAAGCTTTCTTT.

In this sample, this clone turned up a few times. The genes are TRBV9 and TRBJ1-3; D gene unclear. The CDR3 is 16 residues long. Trimming removed 3 bases from V and 4 bases from J, with 17 bases in between. The germline gives CDR1 SGDLS, CDR2 YYNGEE. CDR3 residues: CASSDSPGGWGNTIYF. The DNA for the CDR3 is TGTGCCAGCAGCGACTCCCCGGGAGGGTGGGGAAACACCATATATTTT.

This rearrangement joins TRBV7-8 to TRBJ2-1, with 12 bases identical to TRBD2. Germline V CDR1 and CDR2: SGHVS, FQNEAQ. The CDR3 runs 15 residues. V shed 3 bases, J shed 8 bases, and the junction held 5 bases outside the gene matches. The CDR3 nucleotides read TGTGCCAGCAGCTTCGAGACTAGCGGGAGCTATGAGCAGTTCTTC. It encodes CASSFETSGSYEQFF.